A selection of T cell receptor beta chains follows, all from one sample in a study of CD8 T cells in ankylosing spondylitis. MiXCR, run by TCRdb on the 5' RACE reads, gives a single entry per CDR3 protein. The sample has about 540,000 distinct CDR3 sequences; roughly 13% are singletons. Sequenced sample: blood, either unsorted or a sorted T cell fraction (not recorded which). The receptor source for this set is a male donor with ankylosing spondylitis. CDR3s include the opening cysteine and the closing phenylalanine or tryptophan. Fields, in order: J gene, D gene, CDR3 length, V gene, clone size, CDR3 protein, CDR3 DNA. D genes are given only for firm matches. Some rows mark clone size as missing; the rest say once, few, many or name a class of expanded clone.

j_gene: TRBJ2-3
d_gene: -
len: 16
v_gene: TRBV4-2
abundance: many
CDR3aa: CASSQNPRPFTDTQYF
CDR3nt: TGTGCCAGCAGCCAAAATCCCAGACCCTTCACAGATACGCAGTATTTT

j_gene: TRBJ2-4
d_gene: -
len: 16
v_gene: TRBV20-1
abundance: few
CDR3aa: CSARDMGLSTLNIQYF
CDR3nt: TGCAGTGCTAGAGATATGGGACTTTCTACCTTAAACATTCAGTACTTC

j_gene: TRBJ2-7
d_gene: TRBD2
len: 16
v_gene: TRBV20-1
abundance: -
CDR3aa: CSAGGLAALGSGEQYF
CDR3nt: TGCAGTGCCGGCGGACTAGCCGCACTGGGTTCTGGCGAGCAGTACTTC

j_gene: TRBJ2-1
d_gene: -
len: 14
v_gene: TRBV18
abundance: many
CDR3aa: CASSLDRTRSEQFF
CDR3nt: TGTGCCAGCTCCCTGGACAGGACTAGGAGTGAGCAGTTCTTC

j_gene: TRBJ2-1
d_gene: -
len: 13
v_gene: TRBV27
abundance: -
CDR3aa: CASSFPQGNEQFF
CDR3nt: TGTGCCAGCAGTTTCCCACAGGGAAATGAGCAGTTCTTC

j_gene: TRBJ2-2
d_gene: -
len: 14
v_gene: TRBV5-6
abundance: few
CDR3aa: CASSLLGNTGELFF
CDR3nt: TGTGCCAGCAGCTTGCTCGGGAACACCGGGGAGCTGTTTTTT

j_gene: TRBJ2-7
d_gene: -
len: 12
v_gene: TRBV2
abundance: many
CDR3aa: CASSEIPYEQYF
CDR3nt: TGTGCCAGCAGTGAAATCCCCTACGAGCAGTACTTC

j_gene: TRBJ1-3
d_gene: TRBD1
len: 16
v_gene: TRBV3-1
abundance: few
CDR3aa: CASSQVTGASGNTIYF
CDR3nt: TGTGCCAGCAGCCAAGTTACAGGGGCATCTGGAAACACCATATATTTT

j_gene: TRBJ1-2
d_gene: TRBD1
len: 15
v_gene: TRBV10-3
abundance: many
CDR3aa: CAISVRTGADYGYTF
CDR3nt: TGTGCCATCAGTGTCAGGACAGGAGCCGACTATGGCTACACCTTC

j_gene: TRBJ1-2
d_gene: -
len: 11
v_gene: TRBV2
abundance: -
CDR3aa: CASSAGTGYTF
CDR3nt: TGTGCCAGCAGTGCAGGGACCGGCTACACCTTC

j_gene: TRBJ2-7
d_gene: TRBD1
len: 13
v_gene: TRBV12-5
abundance: -
CDR3aa: CARRQGKSYEQYF
CDR3nt: TGTGCTAGAAGACAGGGAAAGTCCTACGAGCAGTACTTC

j_gene: TRBJ2-1
d_gene: -
len: 16
v_gene: TRBV5-5
abundance: -
CDR3aa: CASSFGGISSYNEQFF
CDR3nt: TGTGCCAGCAGCTTCGGCGGGATAAGCTCCTACAATGAGCAGTTCTTC

j_gene: TRBJ2-7
d_gene: -
len: 17
v_gene: TRBV7-9
abundance: -
CDR3aa: CASSEPIAGTILYEQYF
CDR3nt: TGTGCCAGCAGCGAGCCAATCGCGGGAACCATTCTCTACGAGCAGTACTTC

j_gene: TRBJ2-3
d_gene: TRBD2
len: 12
v_gene: TRBV10-2
abundance: few
CDR3aa: CASRDTSATQYF
CDR3nt: TGCGCCAGCAGAGACACTAGCGCGACGCAGTATTTT

j_gene: TRBJ2-1
d_gene: TRBD2
len: 16
v_gene: TRBV10-3
abundance: -
CDR3aa: CAISEVRSGRSLEQFF
CDR3nt: TGTGCCATCAGTGAAGTAAGGAGCGGGAGAAGTTTGGAGCAGTTCTTC

j_gene: TRBJ1-3
d_gene: TRBD1
len: 14
v_gene: TRBV5-1
abundance: -
CDR3aa: CASTTGTGGNTIYF
CDR3nt: TGCGCCAGCACGACCGGGACAGGAGGAAACACCATATATTTT

j_gene: TRBJ1-5
d_gene: -
len: 16
v_gene: TRBV12-3/TRBV12-4
abundance: -
CDR3aa: CASSLGSESYNQPQHF
CDR3nt: TGTGCCAGCAGTTTAGGGAGCGAGTCGTACAATCAGCCCCAGCATTTT

j_gene: TRBJ2-1
d_gene: -
len: 13
v_gene: TRBV5-1
abundance: -
CDR3aa: CASSLAGVRRQFF
CDR3nt: TGCGCCAGCAGCTTGGCCGGTGTTAGACGGCAGTTCTTC

j_gene: TRBJ1-2
d_gene: TRBD1
len: 12
v_gene: TRBV20-1
abundance: many
CDR3aa: CSSRQGEGGYTF
CDR3nt: TGCAGTTCCCGACAGGGGGAGGGTGGCTACACCTTC

j_gene: TRBJ2-5
d_gene: TRBD2
len: 16
v_gene: TRBV6-1
abundance: -
CDR3aa: CASSFTRGLVSETQYF
CDR3nt: TGTGCCAGCAGCTTTACCCGGGGACTAGTCTCGGAGACCCAGTACTTC

j_gene: TRBJ2-1
d_gene: -
len: 14
v_gene: TRBV2
abundance: -
CDR3aa: CASSAVMGYNEQFF
CDR3nt: TGTGCCAGCAGTGCGGTGATGGGTTACAATGAGCAGTTCTTC

j_gene: TRBJ2-7
d_gene: -
len: 15
v_gene: TRBV15
abundance: many
CDR3aa: CATSRGGGATYEQYF
CDR3nt: TGTGCCACCAGCAGAGGAGGGGGAGCGACCTACGAGCAGTACTTC

j_gene: TRBJ1-1
d_gene: TRBD1
len: 15
v_gene: TRBV12-3/TRBV12-4
abundance: few
CDR3aa: CASSPRTGQNTEAFF
CDR3nt: TGTGCCAGCAGTCCCCGGACAGGGCAGAACACTGAAGCTTTCTTT

j_gene: TRBJ1-2
d_gene: TRBD1
len: 16
v_gene: TRBV4-1
abundance: many
CDR3aa: CASSQDLERGRAGYTF
CDR3nt: TGCGCCAGCAGCCAAGATTTGGAAAGGGGGCGGGCTGGCTACACCTTC

j_gene: TRBJ2-7
d_gene: -
len: 16
v_gene: TRBV27
abundance: -
CDR3aa: CASSLVPFGGNYEQYF
CDR3nt: TGTGCCAGCAGTTTAGTCCCCTTTGGGGGTAACTACGAGCAGTACTTC

j_gene: TRBJ1-3
d_gene: TRBD1
len: 16
v_gene: TRBV4-2
abundance: few
CDR3aa: CASSQVTGGYGNTIYF
CDR3nt: TGTGCCAGCAGCCAAGTGACAGGGGGATACGGAAACACCATATATTTT

j_gene: TRBJ2-5
d_gene: -
len: 15
v_gene: TRBV5-1
abundance: -
CDR3aa: CASSLEAAAQETQYF
CDR3nt: TGCGCCAGCAGCTTGGAGGCAGCGGCACAAGAGACCCAGTACTTC

j_gene: TRBJ1-2
d_gene: TRBD1
len: 15
v_gene: TRBV10-3
abundance: few
CDR3aa: CAISETGGNSGGYTF
CDR3nt: TGTGCCATCAGTGAGACAGGGGGCAATTCTGGTGGCTACACCTTC

j_gene: TRBJ1-6
d_gene: -
len: 15
v_gene: TRBV18
abundance: -
CDR3aa: CASSPDRSGNSPLHF
CDR3nt: TGTGCCAGCTCACCCGACAGGTCTGGGAATTCACCCCTCCACTTT

j_gene: TRBJ2-1
d_gene: TRBD2
len: 15
v_gene: TRBV2
abundance: few
CDR3aa: CASSELASGRNEQFF
CDR3nt: TGTGCCAGCAGTGAGCTGGCTAGCGGGAGGAATGAGCAGTTCTTC

j_gene: TRBJ1-1
d_gene: -
len: 13
v_gene: TRBV12-3/TRBV12-4
abundance: many
CDR3aa: CASSQYENTEAFF
CDR3nt: TGTGCCAGCAGCCAATACGAGAACACTGAAGCTTTCTTT

j_gene: TRBJ1-1
d_gene: -
len: 14
v_gene: TRBV19
abundance: -
CDR3aa: CASSRAGAATEAFF
CDR3nt: TGTGCCAGTAGTCGGGCGGGGGCCGCCACTGAAGCTTTCTTT

j_gene: TRBJ2-7
d_gene: TRBD1
len: 16
v_gene: TRBV29-1
abundance: -
CDR3aa: CSVLDSWTGNSYEQYF
CDR3nt: TGCAGCGTTCTTGACTCTTGGACAGGGAACTCCTACGAGCAGTACTTC

j_gene: TRBJ2-3
d_gene: -
len: 12
v_gene: TRBV29-1
abundance: -
CDR3aa: CSVEPPGNTQYF
CDR3nt: TGCAGCGTGGAACCCCCTGGAAATACGCAGTATTTT

j_gene: TRBJ2-5
d_gene: TRBD2
len: 15
v_gene: TRBV5-1
abundance: -
CDR3aa: CASSNRLAGGETQYF
CDR3nt: TGCGCCAGCAGTAATCGCCTAGCGGGCGGGGAGACCCAGTACTTC

j_gene: TRBJ1-6
d_gene: -
len: 15
v_gene: TRBV5-1
abundance: many
CDR3aa: CASTPDGFYNSPLHF
CDR3nt: TGCGCCAGCACTCCTGACGGGTTCTATAATTCACCCCTCCACTTT

j_gene: TRBJ1-2
d_gene: TRBD1
len: 14
v_gene: TRBV5-1
abundance: few
CDR3aa: CASSSWTGDRGYTF
CDR3nt: TGCGCCAGCAGCTCGTGGACAGGGGATCGAGGCTACACCTTC

j_gene: TRBJ1-6
d_gene: -
len: 18
v_gene: TRBV27
abundance: -
CDR3aa: CASSPAQGGRGYNSPLHF
CDR3nt: TGTGCCAGCAGTCCCGCCCAGGGCGGGCGAGGCTATAATTCACCCCTCCACTTT

j_gene: TRBJ2-3
d_gene: TRBD2
len: 15
v_gene: TRBV19
abundance: few
CDR3aa: CASSIGREPADTQYF
CDR3nt: TGTGCCAGTAGTATCGGGCGGGAGCCCGCAGATACGCAGTATTTT

j_gene: TRBJ2-3
d_gene: TRBD2
len: 18
v_gene: TRBV5-1
abundance: few
CDR3aa: CASSALAGEGRGTDTQYF
CDR3nt: TGCGCCAGCAGCGCACTAGCGGGAGAGGGTCGCGGCACAGATACGCAGTATTTT

j_gene: TRBJ1-5
d_gene: -
len: 16
v_gene: TRBV24-1
abundance: few
CDR3aa: CATSDRSSPGEQPQHF
CDR3nt: TGTGCCACCAGTGACAGATCATCACCTGGGGAGCAGCCCCAGCATTTT